Listed below are T cell receptor beta chains from one sample, sequenced in a study of CD8+ T cells in alopecia areata. Clones were read by immunoSEQ multiplex PCR, and TCRdb kept only the in-frame ones, dropping some. The sample yields 110,000 to 150,000 clones, approximately 51% seen once. This material consisted of CD4+ T cells sorted from blood, taken at week 0. Source of these receptors: a human donor with alopecia areata. Both conserved end residues are part of each CDR3.

J gene: TRBJ1-2; V gene: TRBV25-1; CDR3 protein: CASSESGQGDGYTF
J gene: TRBJ1-2; V gene: TRBV28; CDR3 protein: CASSLSQGDYGYTF
J gene: TRBJ2-7; V gene: TRBV30; CDR3 protein: CAWTSGAYEQYF
J gene: TRBJ2-2; V gene: TRBV19; CDR3 protein: CASSDRDTMGTGELFF
J gene: TRBJ2-1; V gene: TRBV23-1; CDR3 protein: CASSQNEQFF
J gene: TRBJ2-5; V gene: TRBV30; CDR3 protein: CAWSPQETQYF
J gene: TRBJ2-7; V gene: TRBV27; CDR3 protein: CASSLRQGVYEQYF
J gene: TRBJ2-7; V gene: TRBV6-1; CDR3 protein: CASSQAGLYEQYF
J gene: TRBJ1-2; V gene: TRBV7-2; CDR3 protein: CASSLVAQGADGYTF
J gene: TRBJ2-7; V gene: TRBV5-1; CDR3 protein: CASARDVSYEQYF
J gene: TRBJ2-7; V gene: TRBV29-1; CDR3 protein: CSVEAWTAANYEQYF
J gene: TRBJ2-5; V gene: TRBV6-6; CDR3 protein: CASSHWWGAGETQYF
J gene: TRBJ1-2; V gene: TRBV29-1; CDR3 protein: CSVEGRQGGYGYTF
J gene: TRBJ2-3; V gene: TRBV30; CDR3 protein: CAWSVRVSTDTQYF
J gene: TRBJ1-2; V gene: TRBV7-9; CDR3 protein: CANENGQYGYTF
J gene: TRBJ2-2; V gene: TRBV25-1; CDR3 protein: CASSERGRGLNTGELFF
J gene: TRBJ2-5; V gene: TRBV4-3; CDR3 protein: CASSKRDSETQYF